These 25 T cell receptor beta chains were all obtained from the same sample, sequenced in a study of blood T cells in healthy people across ages. It was with a sample-barcoded 5' primer and a J-beta primer mix that a second PCR of about 7 to 12 cycles was run. TCRdb itself ran the 5' RACE reads through MiXCR, one entry per CDR3 protein. The sample consists of about 640,000 distinct CDR3 sequences, under 65% of them appearing once. Sequences were obtained from blood. These receptors were taken from a man between 60 and 70 years old in good health.

In this sample, this clonotype turned up a few times. V gene TRBV2 combines with J gene TRBJ2-7; 7 bases align to TRBD2. CDR1 SNHLY and CDR2 FYNNEI come from the germline V gene. This CDR3 is 13 amino acids long. V trimming: 3 bases; J trimming: 6 bases; junction bases outside the gene matches: 5. Here the CDR3 DNA reads TGTGCCAGCAGTGATTTAGGGAGGGGCGAGCAGTACTTC. Amino acid sequence: CASSDLGRGEQYF.

The chain combines TRBV28 with TRBJ1-2; a possible D gene is TRBD1 (5 bases). The germline V and J ends were trimmed by 5 bases and 5 bases, with 24 bases remaining between them. The CDR3 runs to 17 residues. Germline V gene lookup returns CDR1 MDHEN and CDR2 SYDVKM. As DNA, the CDR3 is TGTGCCAGCAGTCCACCACACTCGGCCAGGGCGGGATATGGCTACACCTTC. Encoded protein: CASSPPHSARAGYGYTF.

A few counts support this clonotype. J is TRBJ2-7 and V is TRBV20-1, with 7 bases aligning to TRBD1. The germline CDR1 and CDR2 sequences are DFQATT and SNEGSKA (reference sequence). J gave up 2 bases and V 4 bases, and 8 bases lay outside the gene matches. The CDR3 runs to 14 residues. The CDR3 reads CSATRTGATYEQYF. The CDR3 nucleotides are TGCAGTGCTACGAGGACAGGCGCTACCTACGAGCAGTACTTC.

This clonotype was recorded once. In DNA, the CDR3 is TGTGCCAGCTCGAAACTCGATGCGGGGGCATCTAATGAAAAACTGTTTTTT. Translation: CASSKLDAGASNEKLFF. The V gene is TRBV18, the J gene TRBJ1-4, with D possibly being TRBD1 (6 bases). There are 17 residues in the CDR3. The V end was cut by 6 bases, the J end by 3 bases, with 20 bases between. Looked up from germline, CDR1 is KGHSH and CDR2 is LQKENI.

This clonotype was seen a few times. The chain recombines TRBV28 with TRBJ2-7; D is undetermined. This CDR3 region has 13 residues. V was cut by 4 bases and J by 3 bases, with 10 bases left in between. Germline V gene sequence: CDR1 MDHEN, CDR2 SYDVKM. The CDR3 loop is CASSSPRIYEQYF. The CDR3 region has the DNA TGTGCCAGCAGTTCCCCCAGGATCTACGAGCAGTACTTC.

This clonotype has ten or more counts. Sequence at one end of the junction differs from germline and may be a read error. The V gene is TRBV20-1, the J gene TRBJ2-1; D possibly corresponds to TRBD2 (5 bases). Germline CDR1 and CDR2: DFQATT and SNEGSKA (reference sequence). The CDR3 extends over 14 amino acids. CDR3 protein: CSARRAGSYNEQFF. CDR3 DNA sequence: TGCAGCGCTAGGCGGGCAGGATCCTACAATGAGCAGTTCTTC.

The V gene is TRBV7-2, the J gene TRBJ2-1; D is undetermined. Germline V gives CDR1 SGHTA, CDR2 FQGNSA. There are 13 residues in the CDR3. V was pared by 1 base and J by 8 bases, with 9 bases between. CDR3 residues: CASSLGQRYEQFF. CDR3 nucleotides: TGTGCCAGCAGCTTAGGCCAGAGATATGAGCAGTTCTTC.

Worth noting for this clonotype: One base away lies a much larger clone, so this may be a sequencing read error. The chain employs TRBV20-1 and TRBJ2-5, with 12 bases that match TRBD2. With 6 bases clipped from V and 11 bases from J, the junction kept 13 bases outside the gene matches. The CDR3 loop spans 14 amino acids. The germline V gene has CDR1 DFQATT and CDR2 SNEGSKA (reference sequence). The CDR3 spells CSAQTSGGRNEQYF. For the CDR3, the DNA is TGCAGTGCCCAGACTAGCGGGGGCCGCAATGAGCAGTACTTC.

The chain recombines TRBV5-1 with TRBJ2-6; D is perhaps TRBD1 (6 bases). CDR3 length: 17 residues. Germline CDR1 reads SGHRS; CDR2 reads YFSETQ. Trimming pared 2 bases from V and 0 bases from J, leaving 12 bases between. The CDR3 sequence: CASSFWGRASGANVLTF. The CDR3 DNA reads TGCGCCAGCAGCTTCTGGGGGCGGGCCTCTGGGGCCAACGTCCTGACTTTC.

The chain has TRBV4-1 and TRBJ1-2; D is undetermined. Per the germline V gene, CDR1 is MGHRA and CDR2 is YSYEKL. Trimming pared 1 base from V and 4 bases from J, leaving 10 bases between. There are 14 residues in the CDR3. This CDR3 reads CASSQGRDAYGYTF. CDR3 in DNA: TGCGCCAGCAGCCAAGGAAGGGATGCCTATGGCTACACCTTC.

Here the CDR3 reads CASSPNTGRQETQYF. The DNA of the CDR3 is TGCGCCAGCAGCCCCAATACAGGGAGGCAAGAGACCCAGTACTTC. The chain has TRBV5-1 and TRBJ2-5, with D possibly being TRBD1 or TRBD2 (6 bases each). Trimming took 4 bases from V and 2 from J, leaving 15 bases between them. CDR3 size: 15 residues. Germline V CDR1 and CDR2: SGHRS, YFSETQ.

This clonotype was recorded many times. The chain links TRBV5-1 to TRBJ2-1, with D perhaps TRBD2 (6 bases). The germline V and J ends were trimmed by 2 bases and 7 bases, with 13 bases remaining between them. This CDR3 contains 14 residues. Germline-derived CDR1 and CDR2 are SGHRS and YFSETQ. CDR3 in amino acids: CASSFGTGDNEQFF. The DNA for the CDR3 is TGCGCCAGCAGCTTTGGGACGGGGGATAATGAGCAGTTCTTC.

The CDR3 loop reads CASRDRGASYNEQYF. The DNA of the CDR3 is TGTGCCAGCAGGGATCGCGGGGCATCCTACAATGAGCAGTACTTC. The rearrangement uses TRBV3-1 and TRBJ2-7; tentatively, D is TRBD2 (6 bases). Germline loops: CDR1 LGHDT, CDR2 YNNKEL (reference sequence). This CDR3 has 15 amino acids. V lost 6 bases, J lost 7 bases, and 22 bases lay in between.

This clonotype turned up a few times. The chain recombines TRBV27 with TRBJ2-7; tentatively, D is TRBD1 or TRBD2 (7 bases each). CDR1 and CDR2 (germline): MNHEY, SMNVEV (reference sequence). V was pared by 1 base and J by 0 bases, with 16 bases between. CDR3 length: 17 residues. CDR3 region: CASSLWGGTASSYEQYF. For the CDR3, the DNA is TGTGCCAGCAGTTTATGGGGAGGGACAGCAAGCTCCTACGAGCAGTACTTC.

The V call is TRBV29-1, the J call TRBJ1-2; maybe TRBD1 (6 bases). Between the trimmed V and J ends, which lost 6 bases and 4 bases, there was a span of 15 bases. The CDR3 loop spans 13 amino acids. From germline, CDR1 is SQVTM and CDR2 ANQGSEA. CDR3 in DNA: TGCAGCGTGGACCCACAGGGAAGCTATGGCTACACCTTC. Encoded protein: CSVDPQGSYGYTF. The whole variable domain, filled in from reference TRBV29-1 and TRBJ1-2, reads SAVISQKPSRDICQRGTSLTIQCQVDSQVTMMFWYRQQPGQSLTLIATANQGSEATYESGFVIDKFPISRPNLTFSTLTVSNMSPEDSSIYLCSVDPQGSYGYTFGSGTRLTVV.

The sample holds one count of this clonotype. The chain uses TRBV29-1 and TRBJ2-3; 7 positions agree with TRBD2. Germline trimming cut 5 bases from V and 2 bases from J; bases unmatched to any gene: 4. Germline CDR1 reads SQVTM; CDR2 reads ANQGSEA. CDR3 length equals 13 residues. CDR3 bases: TGCAGCGTTCGAGCGGGGACCACAGATACGCAGTATTTT. Translated: CSVRAGTTDTQYF.

The CDR3 loop reads CASSESGNERYF. As DNA, the CDR3 is TGCGCCAGCAGTGAGTCGGGCAATGAGCGGTACTTC. V gene TRBV10-2 combines with J gene TRBJ2-5, with D unclear. V was cut by 0 bases and J by 13 bases, with 12 bases left in between. Germline CDR1 reads WSHSY; CDR2 reads SAAADI. This CDR3 has 12 residues.

The rearrangement links TRBV4-1 to TRBJ1-2, with TRBD1 matching over 7 bases. With 0 bases clipped from V and 4 bases from J, the junction kept 5 bases outside the gene matches. Germline V gene data show CDR1 as MGHRA and CDR2 as YSYEKL. The CDR3 totals 15 residues. The CDR3, as DNA: TGCGCCAGCAGCCAAGATGGGAGACAGGGCTATGGCTACACCTTC. Protein sequence: CASSQDGRQGYGYTF.

The chain combines TRBV14 with TRBJ2-7, with TRBD1 matching over 7 bases. Germline CDR1 reads SGHDN; CDR2 reads FVKESK. V shed 1 base, J shed 2 bases, and the junction held 5 bases outside the gene matches. The CDR3 loop spans 15 amino acids. The CDR3, as DNA: TGTGCCAGCAGCCAAGGGGCCGGGACAGCCTACGAGCAGTACTTC. Protein sequence: CASSQGAGTAYEQYF.

This clonotype appeared a few times. The CDR3: CSVVGAGANVLTF. CDR3 nucleotides: TGCAGCGTTGTCGGGGCTGGGGCCAACGTCCTGACTTTC. This chain links TRBV29-1 with TRBJ2-6, with D maybe TRBD2 (5 bases). Trimming left V 4 bases short and J 2 bases short, with 6 bases between. In germline, CDR1 is SQVTM, CDR2 ANQGSEA. The CDR3 loop spans 13 amino acids. The variable domain in full, with the rest retrieved from reference TRBV29-1 and TRBJ2-6, is SAVISQKPSRDICQRGTSLTIQCQVDSQVTMMFWYRQQPGQSLTLIATANQGSEATYESGFVIDKFPISRPNLTFSTLTVSNMSPEDSSIYLCSVVGAGANVLTFGAGSRLTVL.

V is TRBV20-1 and J is TRBJ2-3; 7 bases fit TRBD1. Germline CDR1 DFQATT, CDR2 SNEGSKA (reference sequence). Trimming took 3 bases from V and 0 from J; bases not matched to a gene: 6. This CDR3 is 15 amino acids long. This chain's CDR3 is CSASVPGQSTDTQYF. In DNA form, the CDR3 reads TGCAGTGCTAGTGTCCCGGGACAGAGCACAGATACGCAGTATTTT.

This clonotype was found a few times. This rearrangement joins TRBV27 to TRBJ2-5, with 11 bases fitting TRBD1. Germline V gene sequence: CDR1 MNHEY, CDR2 SMNVEV (reference sequence). The V segment lost 5 bases and the J segment 2 bases; nucleotides outside the gene matches: 4. CDR3 length equals 15 residues. In DNA, the CDR3 is TGTGCCAGCAGTACCGGGACAGGGGGACAAGAGACCCAGTACTTC. Translated, it gives CASSTGTGGQETQYF.

This clonotype was seen many times. A read error is possible here, since a much larger clone lies one base away. The rearrangement joins TRBV27 to TRBJ2-5; 9 bases line up with TRBD2. Germline values: CDR1 MNHEY, CDR2 SMNVEV (reference sequence). The CDR3 totals 15 residues. The V gene end was trimmed by 2 bases and the J gene end by 11 bases; junction bases not matched to a gene: 12. This chain's CDR3 is CASSLGAGGMYEQYF. In nucleotides, the CDR3 is TGTGCCAGCAGTTTAGGGGCGGGGGGGATGTATGAGCAGTACTTC.

About this clonotype itself: At one of its ends the junction is not consistent with the germline gene, which may arise from a read error. V is TRBV10-3 and J is TRBJ2-3; TRBD1 agrees at 10 bases. CDR3 size: 14 residues. Germline CDR1 ENHRY, CDR2 SYGVKD. The CDR3, as DNA: TGTGCCATCTGTGACAGGGGGCACGCAGATACGCAGTATTTT. Amino acids: CAICDRGHADTQYF.

The V call is TRBV10-3, the J call TRBJ2-5; 9 bases map to TRBD2. Trimming took 4 bases from V and 0 from J; bases not matched to a gene: 3. The CDR3 is made up of 15 amino acids. Per germline, CDR1 ENHRY and CDR2 SYGVKD. Here the CDR3 reads CAISAAGGHQETQYF. In DNA form, the CDR3 reads TGTGCCATCAGTGCGGCGGGGGGGCACCAAGAGACCCAGTACTTC.